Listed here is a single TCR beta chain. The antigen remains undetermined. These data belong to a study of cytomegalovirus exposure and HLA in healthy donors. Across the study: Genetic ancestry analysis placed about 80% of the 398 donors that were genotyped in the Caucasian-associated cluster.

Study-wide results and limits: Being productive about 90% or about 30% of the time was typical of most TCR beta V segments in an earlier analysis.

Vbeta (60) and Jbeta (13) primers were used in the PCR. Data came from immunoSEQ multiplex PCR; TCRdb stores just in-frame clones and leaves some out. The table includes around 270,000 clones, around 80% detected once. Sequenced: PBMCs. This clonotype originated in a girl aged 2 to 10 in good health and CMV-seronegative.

As DNA, the CDR3 is TGTGCCAGCAGCCTCCTGGGGGAGGGTACTCAGCCCCAGCATTTT. This encodes CASSLLGEGTQPQHF. The chain carries TRBV6-1 and TRBJ1-5, with D possibly matching TRBD1 (5 bases). The germline V and J ends were trimmed by 6 bases and 6 bases, with 18 bases remaining between them. The CDR3 consists of 15 residues. The germline V gene encodes CDR1 MNHNS and CDR2 SASEGT.